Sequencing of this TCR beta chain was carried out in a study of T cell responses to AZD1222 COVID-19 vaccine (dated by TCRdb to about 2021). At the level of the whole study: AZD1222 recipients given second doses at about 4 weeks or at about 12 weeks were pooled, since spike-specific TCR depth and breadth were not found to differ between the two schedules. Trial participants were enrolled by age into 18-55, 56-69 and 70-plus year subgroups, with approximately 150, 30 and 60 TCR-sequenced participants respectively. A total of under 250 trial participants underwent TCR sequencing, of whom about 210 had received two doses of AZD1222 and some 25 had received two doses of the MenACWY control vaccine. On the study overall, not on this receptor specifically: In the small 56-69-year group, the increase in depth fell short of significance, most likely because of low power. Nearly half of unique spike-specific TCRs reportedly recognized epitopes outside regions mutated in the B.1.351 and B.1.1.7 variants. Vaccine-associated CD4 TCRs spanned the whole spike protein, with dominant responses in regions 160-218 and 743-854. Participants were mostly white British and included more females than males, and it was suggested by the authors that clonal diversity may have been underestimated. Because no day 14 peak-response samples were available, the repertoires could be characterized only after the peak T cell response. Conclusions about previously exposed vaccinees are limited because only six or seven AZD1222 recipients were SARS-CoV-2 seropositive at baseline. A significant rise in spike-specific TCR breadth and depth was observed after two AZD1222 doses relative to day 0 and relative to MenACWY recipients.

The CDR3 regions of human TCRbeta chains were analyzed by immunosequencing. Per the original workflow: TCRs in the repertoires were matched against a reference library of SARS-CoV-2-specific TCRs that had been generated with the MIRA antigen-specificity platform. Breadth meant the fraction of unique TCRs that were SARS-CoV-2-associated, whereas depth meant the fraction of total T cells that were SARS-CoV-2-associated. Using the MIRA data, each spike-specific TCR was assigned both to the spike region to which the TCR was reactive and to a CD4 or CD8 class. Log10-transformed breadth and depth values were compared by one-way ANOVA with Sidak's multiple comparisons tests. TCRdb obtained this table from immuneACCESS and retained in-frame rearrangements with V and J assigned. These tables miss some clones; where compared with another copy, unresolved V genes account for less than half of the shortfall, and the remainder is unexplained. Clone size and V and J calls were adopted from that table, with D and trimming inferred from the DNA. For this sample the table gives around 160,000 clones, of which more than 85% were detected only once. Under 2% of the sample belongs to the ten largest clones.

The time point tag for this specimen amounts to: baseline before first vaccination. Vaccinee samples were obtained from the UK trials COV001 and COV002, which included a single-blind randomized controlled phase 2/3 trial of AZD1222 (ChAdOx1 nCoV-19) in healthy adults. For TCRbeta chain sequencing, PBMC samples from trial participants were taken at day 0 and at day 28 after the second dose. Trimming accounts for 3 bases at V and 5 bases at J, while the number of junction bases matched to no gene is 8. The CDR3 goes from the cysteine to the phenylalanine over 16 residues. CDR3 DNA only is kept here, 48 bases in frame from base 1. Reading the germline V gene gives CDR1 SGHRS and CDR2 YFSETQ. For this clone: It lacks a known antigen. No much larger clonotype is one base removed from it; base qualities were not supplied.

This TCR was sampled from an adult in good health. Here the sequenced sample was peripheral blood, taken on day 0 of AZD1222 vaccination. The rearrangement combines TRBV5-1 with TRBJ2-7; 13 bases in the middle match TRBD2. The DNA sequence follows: TGCGCCAGCAGCTCACTGGGACTAGCGGGATACCACGAGCAGTACTTC. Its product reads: CASSSLGLAGYHEQYF. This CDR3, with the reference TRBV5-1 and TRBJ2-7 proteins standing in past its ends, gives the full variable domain KAGVTQTPRYLIKTRGQQVTLSCSPISGHRSVSWYQQTPGQGLQFLFEYFSETQRNKGNFPGRFSGRQFSNSRSEMNVSTLELGDSALYLCASSSLGLAGYHEQYFGPGTRLTVT.